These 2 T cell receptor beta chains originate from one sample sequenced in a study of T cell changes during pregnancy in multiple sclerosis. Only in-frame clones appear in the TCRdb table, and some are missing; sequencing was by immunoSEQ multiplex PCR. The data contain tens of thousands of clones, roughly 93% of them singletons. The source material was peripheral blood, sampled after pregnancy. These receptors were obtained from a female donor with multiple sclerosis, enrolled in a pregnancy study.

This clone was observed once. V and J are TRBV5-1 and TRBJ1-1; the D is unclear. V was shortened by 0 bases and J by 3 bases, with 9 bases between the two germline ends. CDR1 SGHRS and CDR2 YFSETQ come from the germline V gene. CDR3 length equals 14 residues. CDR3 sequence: CASSLGVTDTEAFF. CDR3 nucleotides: TGCGCCAGCAGCTTGGGAGTAACGGACACTGAAGCTTTCTTT.

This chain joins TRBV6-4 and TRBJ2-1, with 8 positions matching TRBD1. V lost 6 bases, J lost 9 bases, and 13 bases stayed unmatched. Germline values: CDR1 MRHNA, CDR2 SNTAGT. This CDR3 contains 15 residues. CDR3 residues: CASSVSMAGGGEQFF. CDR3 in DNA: TGTGCCAGCAGCGTCTCAATGGCAGGGGGCGGTGAGCAGTTCTTC.